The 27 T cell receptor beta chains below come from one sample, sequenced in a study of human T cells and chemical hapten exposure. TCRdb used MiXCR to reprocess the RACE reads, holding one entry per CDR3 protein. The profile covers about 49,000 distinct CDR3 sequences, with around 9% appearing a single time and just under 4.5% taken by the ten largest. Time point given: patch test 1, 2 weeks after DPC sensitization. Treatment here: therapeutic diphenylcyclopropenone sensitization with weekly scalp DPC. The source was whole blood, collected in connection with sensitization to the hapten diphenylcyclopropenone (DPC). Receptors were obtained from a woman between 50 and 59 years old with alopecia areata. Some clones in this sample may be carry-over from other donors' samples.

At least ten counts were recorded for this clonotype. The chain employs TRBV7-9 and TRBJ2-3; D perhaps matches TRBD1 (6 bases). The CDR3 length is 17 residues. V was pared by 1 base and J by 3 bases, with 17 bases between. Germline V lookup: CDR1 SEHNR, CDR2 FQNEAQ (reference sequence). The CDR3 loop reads CASSLVIARGRTDTQYF. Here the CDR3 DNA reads TGTGCCAGCAGCTTAGTGATCGCCAGGGGTCGAACAGATACGCAGTATTTT.

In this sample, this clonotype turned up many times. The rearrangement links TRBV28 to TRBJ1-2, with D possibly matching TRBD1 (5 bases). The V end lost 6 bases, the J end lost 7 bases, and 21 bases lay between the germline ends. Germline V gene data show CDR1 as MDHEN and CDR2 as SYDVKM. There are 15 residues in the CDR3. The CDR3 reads CASSFVDRQFSGYTF. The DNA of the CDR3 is TGTGCCAGCAGCTTCGTTGACAGACAGTTTTCTGGCTACACCTTC.

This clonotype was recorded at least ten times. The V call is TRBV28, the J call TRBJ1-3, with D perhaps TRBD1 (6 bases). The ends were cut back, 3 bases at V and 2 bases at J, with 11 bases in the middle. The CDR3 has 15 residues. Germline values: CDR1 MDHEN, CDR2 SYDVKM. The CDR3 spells CASSFIRGPGNTIYF. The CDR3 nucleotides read TGTGCCAGCAGTTTTATCAGGGGCCCTGGAAACACCATATATTTT.

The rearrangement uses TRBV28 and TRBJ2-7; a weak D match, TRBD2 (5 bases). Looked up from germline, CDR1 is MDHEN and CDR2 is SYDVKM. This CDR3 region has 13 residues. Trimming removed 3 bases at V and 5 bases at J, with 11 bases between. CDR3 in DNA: TGTGCCAGCAGTTTCTGGGGAGAGGACGAGCAGTACTTC. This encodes CASSFWGEDEQYF.

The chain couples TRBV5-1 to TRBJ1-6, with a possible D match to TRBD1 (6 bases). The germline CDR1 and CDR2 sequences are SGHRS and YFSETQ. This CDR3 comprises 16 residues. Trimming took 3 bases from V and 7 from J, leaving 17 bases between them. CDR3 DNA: TGCGCCAGCAGCTCATCACAGGGATCTTGGAATTCACCCCTCCACTTT. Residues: CASSSSQGSWNSPLHF.

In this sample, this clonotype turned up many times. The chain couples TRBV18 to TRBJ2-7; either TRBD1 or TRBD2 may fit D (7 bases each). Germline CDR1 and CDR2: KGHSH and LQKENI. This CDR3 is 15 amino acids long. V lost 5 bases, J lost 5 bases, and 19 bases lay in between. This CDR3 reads CASSRSGGAIHEQYF. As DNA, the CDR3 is TGTGCCAGCTCAAGATCAGGGGGGGCCATCCACGAGCAGTACTTC.

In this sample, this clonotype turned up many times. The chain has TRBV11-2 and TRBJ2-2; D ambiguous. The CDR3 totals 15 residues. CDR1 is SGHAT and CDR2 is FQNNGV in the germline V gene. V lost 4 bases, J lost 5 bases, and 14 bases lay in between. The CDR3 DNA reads TGTGCCAGCAGCTGGGCCGGCAAATCAACCGGGGAGCTGTTTTTT. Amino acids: CASSWAGKSTGELFF.

The CDR3 here is CASSLGGGQPQHF. The CDR3 coding sequence is TGTGCCAGCAGTTTAGGGGGGGGTCAGCCCCAGCATTTT. This chain joins TRBV12-3 or TRBV12-4 and TRBJ1-5; D possibly corresponds to TRBD1 (5 bases). This CDR3 contains 13 residues. Trimming pared 1 base from V and 6 bases from J, leaving 7 bases between.

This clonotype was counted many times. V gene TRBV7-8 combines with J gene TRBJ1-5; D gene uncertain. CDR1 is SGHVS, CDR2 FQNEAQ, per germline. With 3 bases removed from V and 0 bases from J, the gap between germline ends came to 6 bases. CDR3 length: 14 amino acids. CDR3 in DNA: TGTGCCAGCAGCTTGAAGAATAGCAATCAGCCCCAGCATTTT. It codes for CASSLKNSNQPQHF. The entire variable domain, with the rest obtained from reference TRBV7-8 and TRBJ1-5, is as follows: GAGVSQSPRYKVAKRGQDVALRCDPISGHVSLFWYQQALGQGPEFLTYFQNEAQLDKSGLPSDRFFAERPEGSVSTLKIQRTQQEDSAVYLCASSLKNSNQPQHFGDGTRLSIL.

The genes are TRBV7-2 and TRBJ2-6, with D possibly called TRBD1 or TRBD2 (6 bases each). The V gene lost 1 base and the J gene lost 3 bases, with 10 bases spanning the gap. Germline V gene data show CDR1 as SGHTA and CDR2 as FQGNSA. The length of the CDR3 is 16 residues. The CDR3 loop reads CASSLVGGGGANVLTF. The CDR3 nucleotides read TGTGCCAGCAGCTTAGTCGGGGGCGGTGGGGCCAACGTCCTGACTTTC.

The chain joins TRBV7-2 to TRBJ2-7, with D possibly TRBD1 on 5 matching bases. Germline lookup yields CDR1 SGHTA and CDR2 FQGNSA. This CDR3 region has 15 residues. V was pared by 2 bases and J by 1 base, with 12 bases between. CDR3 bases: TGTGCCAGCAGCTTATCCCAGGGCGATTCCTACGAGCAGTACTTC. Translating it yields CASSLSQGDSYEQYF. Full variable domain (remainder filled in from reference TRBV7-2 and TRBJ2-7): GAGVSQSPSNKVTEKGKDVELRCDPISGHTALYWYRQSLGQGLEFLIYFQGNSAPDKSGLPSDRFSAERTGGSVSTLTIQRTQQEDSAVYLCASSLSQGDSYEQYFGPGTRLTVT.

The CDR3 is CATSDFADRDEQFF. The CDR3, as DNA: TGTGCCACCAGTGATTTTGCCGACCGGGATGAGCAGTTCTTC. This chain connects TRBV24-1 to TRBJ2-1; unclear D gene. The germline CDR1 and CDR2 sequences are KGHDR and SFDVKD. V shed 1 base and J shed 8 bases, with 11 bases lying between them. The CDR3 is made up of 14 amino acids.

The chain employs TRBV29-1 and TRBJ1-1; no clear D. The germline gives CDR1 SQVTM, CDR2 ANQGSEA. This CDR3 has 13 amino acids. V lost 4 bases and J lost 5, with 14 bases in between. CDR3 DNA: TGCAGCGTTGTTGAGGGATGGGGAACTGAAGCTTTCTTT. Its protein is CSVVEGWGTEAFF.

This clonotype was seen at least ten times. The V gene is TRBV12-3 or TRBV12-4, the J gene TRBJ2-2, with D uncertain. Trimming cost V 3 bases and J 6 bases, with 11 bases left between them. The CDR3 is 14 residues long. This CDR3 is CASSFLGIAGELFF. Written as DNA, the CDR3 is TGTGCCAGCAGTTTTTTGGGGATAGCCGGGGAGCTGTTTTTT.

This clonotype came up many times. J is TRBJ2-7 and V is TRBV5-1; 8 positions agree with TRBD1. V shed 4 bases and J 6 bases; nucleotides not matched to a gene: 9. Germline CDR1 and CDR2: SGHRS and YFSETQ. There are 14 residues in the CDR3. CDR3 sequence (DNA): TGCGCCAGCAGCCTAGGCCCAGGGGGCGGCGAGCAGTACTTC. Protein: CASSLGPGGGEQYF.

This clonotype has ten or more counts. In nucleotides, the CDR3 is TGTGCCAGCAGCCGCCCCTTGGCTGGCTCCCCAGATACGCAGTATTTT. This gives the protein CASSRPLAGSPDTQYF. The V gene is TRBV3-1, the J gene TRBJ2-3; no clear D. With 4 bases removed from V and 4 bases from J, the gap between germline ends came to 18 bases. The CDR3 length is 16 residues. Germline lookup yields CDR1 LGHDT and CDR2 YNNKEL (reference sequence).

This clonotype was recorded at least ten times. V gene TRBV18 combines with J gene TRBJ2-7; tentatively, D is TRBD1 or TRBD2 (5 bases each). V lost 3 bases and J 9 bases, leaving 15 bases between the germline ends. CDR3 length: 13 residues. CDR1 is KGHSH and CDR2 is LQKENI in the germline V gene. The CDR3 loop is CASSPGEQAGQYF. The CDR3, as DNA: TGTGCCAGCTCACCGGGGGAGCAGGCGGGGCAGTACTTC.

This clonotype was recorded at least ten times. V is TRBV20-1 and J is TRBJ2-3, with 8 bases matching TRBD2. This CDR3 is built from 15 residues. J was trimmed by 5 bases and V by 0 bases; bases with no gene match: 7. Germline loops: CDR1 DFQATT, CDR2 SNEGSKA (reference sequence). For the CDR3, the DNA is TGCAGTGCTAGAGAGGTAGCGGGGTATGGAGATACGCAGTATTTT. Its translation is CSAREVAGYGDTQYF.

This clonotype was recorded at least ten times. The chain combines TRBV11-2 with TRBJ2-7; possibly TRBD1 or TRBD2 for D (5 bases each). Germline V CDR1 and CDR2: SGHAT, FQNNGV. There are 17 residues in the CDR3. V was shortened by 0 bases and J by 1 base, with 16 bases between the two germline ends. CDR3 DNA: TGTGCCAGCAGCTTAGATCCCGGGACCGCCGTATCCTACGAGCAGTACTTC. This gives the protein CASSLDPGTAVSYEQYF.

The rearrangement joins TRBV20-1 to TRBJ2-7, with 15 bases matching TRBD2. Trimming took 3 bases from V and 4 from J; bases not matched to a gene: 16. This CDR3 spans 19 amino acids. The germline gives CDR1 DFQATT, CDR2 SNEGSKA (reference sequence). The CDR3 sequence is CSARGTRTSGRASMYEQYF. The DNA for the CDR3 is TGCAGTGCTAGGGGGACCAGGACTAGCGGGAGGGCCTCAATGTACGAGCAGTACTTC.

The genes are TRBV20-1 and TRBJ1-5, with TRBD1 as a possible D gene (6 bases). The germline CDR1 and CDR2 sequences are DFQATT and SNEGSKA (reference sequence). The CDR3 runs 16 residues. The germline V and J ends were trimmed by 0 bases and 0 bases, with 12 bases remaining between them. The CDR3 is CSARDMGGSSNQPQHF. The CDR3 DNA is TGCAGTGCTAGAGATATGGGGGGCTCTAGCAATCAGCCCCAGCATTTT.

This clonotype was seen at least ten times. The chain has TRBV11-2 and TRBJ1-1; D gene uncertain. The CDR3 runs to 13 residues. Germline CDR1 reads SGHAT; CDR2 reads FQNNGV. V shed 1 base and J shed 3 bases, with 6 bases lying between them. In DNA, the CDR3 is TGTGCCAGCAGCTTAGCTCAGGACACTGAAGCTTTCTTT. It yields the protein CASSLAQDTEAFF. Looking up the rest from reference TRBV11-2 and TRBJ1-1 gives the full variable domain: EAGVAQSPRYKIIEKRQSVAFWCNPISGHATLYWYQQILGQGPKLLIQFQNNGVVDDSQLPKDRFSAERLKGVDSTLKIQPAKLEDSAVYLCASSLAQDTEAFFGQGTRLTVV.

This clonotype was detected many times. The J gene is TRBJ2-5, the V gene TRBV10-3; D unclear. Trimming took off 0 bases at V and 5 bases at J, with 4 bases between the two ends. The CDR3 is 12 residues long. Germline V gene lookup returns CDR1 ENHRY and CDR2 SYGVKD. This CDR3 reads CAISESRETQYF. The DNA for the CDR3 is TGTGCCATCAGTGAGTCCCGTGAGACCCAGTACTTC.

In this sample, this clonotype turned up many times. The CDR3 here is CASSLTVSGREETQYF. DNA for the CDR3: TGCGCCAGCAGCTTGACCGTGTCGGGGCGAGAAGAGACCCAGTACTTC. The V call is TRBV5-1, the J call TRBJ2-5, with D perhaps being TRBD1 or TRBD2 (5 bases each). This CDR3 comprises 16 residues. In germline, CDR1 is SGHRS, CDR2 YFSETQ. V lost 1 base, J lost 3 bases, and 16 bases lay in between.

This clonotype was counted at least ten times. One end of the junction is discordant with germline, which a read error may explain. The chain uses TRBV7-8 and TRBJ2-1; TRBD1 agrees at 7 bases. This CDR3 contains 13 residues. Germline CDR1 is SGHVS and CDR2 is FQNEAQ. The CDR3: CASSLDPQGQGVF. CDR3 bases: TGTGCCAGCAGCTTGGACCCCCAGGGGCAGGGGGTCTTC.

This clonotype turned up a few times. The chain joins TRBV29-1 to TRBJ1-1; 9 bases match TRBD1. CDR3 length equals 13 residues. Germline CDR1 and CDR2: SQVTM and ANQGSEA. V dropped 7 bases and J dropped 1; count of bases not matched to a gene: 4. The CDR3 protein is CSATGGPNTEAFF. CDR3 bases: TGCAGCGCCACAGGGGGCCCGAACACTGAAGCTTTCTTT.

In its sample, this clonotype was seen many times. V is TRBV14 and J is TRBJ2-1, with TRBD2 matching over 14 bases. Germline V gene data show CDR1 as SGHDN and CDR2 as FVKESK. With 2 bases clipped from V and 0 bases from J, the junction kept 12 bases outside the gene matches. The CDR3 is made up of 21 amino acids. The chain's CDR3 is CASSQKPGLAGEGASYNEQFF. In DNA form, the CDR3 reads TGTGCCAGCAGCCAAAAACCGGGACTAGCGGGAGAAGGCGCCTCCTACAATGAGCAGTTCTTC.